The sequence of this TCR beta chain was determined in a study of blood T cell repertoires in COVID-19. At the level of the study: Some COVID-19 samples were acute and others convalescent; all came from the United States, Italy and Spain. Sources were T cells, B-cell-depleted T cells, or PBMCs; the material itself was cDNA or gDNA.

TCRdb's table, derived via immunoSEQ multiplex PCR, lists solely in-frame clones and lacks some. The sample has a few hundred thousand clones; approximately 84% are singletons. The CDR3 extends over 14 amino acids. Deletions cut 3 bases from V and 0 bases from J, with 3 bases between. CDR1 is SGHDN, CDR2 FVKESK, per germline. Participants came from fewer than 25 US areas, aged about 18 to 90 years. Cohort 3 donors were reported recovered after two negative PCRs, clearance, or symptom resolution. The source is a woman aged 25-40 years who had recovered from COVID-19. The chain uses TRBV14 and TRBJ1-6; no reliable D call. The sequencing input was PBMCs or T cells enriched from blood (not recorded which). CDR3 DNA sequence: TGTGCCAGCAGCCACAGCTCCTATAATTCACCCCTCCACTTT. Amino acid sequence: CASSHSSYNSPLHF.